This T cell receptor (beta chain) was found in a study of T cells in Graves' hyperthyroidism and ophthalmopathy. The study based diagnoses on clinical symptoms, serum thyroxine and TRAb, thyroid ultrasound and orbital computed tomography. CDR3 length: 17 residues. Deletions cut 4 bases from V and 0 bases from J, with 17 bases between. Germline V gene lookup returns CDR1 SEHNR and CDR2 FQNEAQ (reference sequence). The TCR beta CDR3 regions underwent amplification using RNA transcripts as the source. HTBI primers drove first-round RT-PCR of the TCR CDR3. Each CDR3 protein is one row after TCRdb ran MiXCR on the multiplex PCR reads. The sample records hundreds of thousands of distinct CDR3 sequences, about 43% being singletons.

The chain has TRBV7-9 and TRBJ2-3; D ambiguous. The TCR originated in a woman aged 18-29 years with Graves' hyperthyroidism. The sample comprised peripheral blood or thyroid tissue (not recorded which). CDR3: CASSSVVHHSSTDTQYF. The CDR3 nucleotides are TGTGCCAGCAGCTCCGTTGTCCACCACAGTAGCACAGATACGCAGTATTTT.